This TCR beta chain was observed in a study of cytomegalovirus exposure and HLA in healthy donors. Study-level information: Around 85 million unique TCR sequences came from HLA-typed donors in an early release.

Unrecorded for this donor was the CMV serostatus. 13 Jbeta primers and 60 Vbeta primers were used for the PCR. Profiling relied on immunoSEQ multiplex PCR, and the TCRdb table lists in-frame clones only, not all of them. The profile shows about 140,000 clones, roughly 76% of them singletons. Points from the study as a whole: In a later analysis, a missense DCLRE1C variant was linked to TCR beta V- and J-gene trimming.

As for this clone: Its antigen is still unknown.

Germline V gives CDR1 KGHSH, CDR2 LQKENI. V was shortened by 6 bases and J by 6 bases, with 15 bases between the two germline ends. The CDR3 is made up of 14 amino acids. This chain joins TRBV18 and TRBJ2-1; D is perhaps TRBD1 (6 bases). This sequence originates from a human donor in good health. Sequencing was done on a sample of PBMCs. CDR3 loop: CASSASRGSNEQFF. Written as DNA, the CDR3 is TGTGCCAGCTCCGCGTCCAGGGGAAGCAATGAGCAGTTCTTC.